The rows below give T cell receptor beta chains drawn from one sample of a study of regulatory T cells in long-lasting Graves disease. TCRdb called the multiplex PCR reads again in MiXCR, with one record for every CDR3 protein. The table lists about 440,000 distinct CDR3 sequences, just under 15% of them singletons. In addition, the sample was reused for a study of T cells in Graves' hyperthyroidism and ophthalmopathy.

The sequences come from peripheral blood mononuclear cells (PBMCs), collected at new diagnosis, from a patient treated with antithyroid drugs. The receptors shown here come from a woman under 40 with Graves disease. Both conserved end residues are part of each CDR3. A D gene is named only where the DNA matches it firmly. A clone size is listed for some rows: how often the clone was seen (once, few, many), or a class if it is expanded.

size,D,V,J,CDR3,DNA
NA,TRBD1,TRBV24-1,TRBJ2-1,CAAQQGTYNEQFF,TGTGCCGCCCAACAGGGGACCTACAATGAGCAGTTCTTC
few,NA,TRBV5-8,TRBJ1-1,CASSLRLGGSTEAFF,TGTGCCAGCAGCTTACGACTTGGGGGGTCCACTGAAGCTTTCTTT
once,TRBD2,TRBV7-2,TRBJ2-1,CASSQVWAGGGNEQFF,TGTGCCAGCAGCCAGGTATGGGCGGGAGGTGGCAATGAGCAGTTCTTC
NA,NA,TRBV24-1,TRBJ2-1,CATSDAVRQGGYNEQFF,TGTGCCACCAGTGACGCCGTGAGACAGGGAGGCTACAATGAGCAGTTCTTC
many,NA,TRBV12-3/TRBV12-4,TRBJ2-7,CASSLGLGSSYEQYF,TGTGCCAGCAGTTTAGGTTTGGGGAGCTCCTACGAGCAGTACTTC
many,TRBD2,TRBV2,TRBJ2-5,CASGRGVMQETQYF,TGTGCCAGCGGCCGGGGGGTGATGCAAGAGACCCAGTACTTC
few,NA,TRBV4-2,TRBJ2-3,CASSQLAADTQYF,TGTGCCAGCAGCCAATTGGCGGCAGATACGCAGTATTTT
many,TRBD2,TRBV24-1,TRBJ2-5,CATSDSLAAETQYF,TGTGCCACCAGTGATTCACTAGCGGCAGAGACCCAGTACTTC
many,NA,TRBV25-1,TRBJ1-2,CASSFRQTSGYGYTF,TGTGCCAGCAGTTTTCGGCAGACGTCGGGCTATGGCTACACCTTC
many,NA,TRBV7-2,TRBJ2-1,CASSLQGAGRGNEQFF,TGTGCCAGCAGCTTACAGGGTGCGGGACGGGGCAATGAGCAGTTCTTC
many,NA,TRBV9,TRBJ1-5,CASSVGVEPNSNQPQHF,TGTGCCAGCAGCGTAGGAGTAGAACCGAATAGCAATCAGCCCCAGCATTTT
many,NA,TRBV20-1,TRBJ2-7,CSAPHPHEDYEQYF,TGCAGTGCCCCGCACCCGCACGAAGACTACGAGCAGTACTTC
many,TRBD2,TRBV2,TRBJ2-1,CASRGLAGPNEQFF,TGTGCCAGCCGAGGACTAGCGGGCCCCAATGAGCAGTTCTTC
many,TRBD2,TRBV6-5,TRBJ2-3,CASSYSGGSGDTDTQYF,TGTGCCAGCAGTTACTCGGGAGGGAGTGGGGACACAGATACGCAGTATTTT
NA,TRBD1,TRBV20-1,TRBJ1-1,CSARDPTGASHTEAFF,TGCAGTGCTAGAGATCCGACAGGGGCCTCTCACACTGAAGCTTTCTTT